Each of the 17 T cell receptor beta chains below was sequenced from the same sample in a study of T-cell reconstitution after alpha-beta-depleted transplantation in children. TCRbeta library preparation incorporated unique molecular identifiers. TCRdb processed the PCR reads anew with MiXCR; each CDR3 protein has one entry. This table holds about 97,000 distinct CDR3 sequences, around 5.9% found once. The specimen comprised PBMCs, mostly from graft donor cells, sampled 60 days after TCRalphabeta/CD19-depleted stem cell transplant. These receptors originate from a female patient aged 2-10 years who had a stem cell transplant for Fanconi anemia, so the T cells may come from the graft donor.

Many counts were recorded for this clonotype. The CDR3 sequence is CASSVVAGSYNEQFF. The CDR3 DNA follows: TGTGCCAGCAGCGTAGTGGCGGGGTCCTACAATGAGCAGTTCTTC. This sequence joins TRBV9 and TRBJ2-1; TRBD2 might be the D (6 bases). The germline V and J ends were trimmed by 0 bases and 1 base, with 8 bases remaining between them. Germline CDR1 is SGDLS and CDR2 is YYNGEE. The CDR3 length is 15 residues.

This clonotype has ten or more counts. The chain joins TRBV29-1 to TRBJ2-1; D uncertain. Germline CDR1 is SQVTM and CDR2 is ANQGSEA. Trimming removed 5 bases from V and 0 bases from J, with 14 bases in between. The length of the CDR3 is 15 residues. The CDR3 here is CSVPTFSSSYNEQFF. In DNA, the CDR3 is TGCAGCGTTCCAACATTCTCTAGCTCCTACAATGAGCAGTTCTTC.

This clonotype showed up many times. The chain joins TRBV5-1 to TRBJ2-2; no definite D call. The germline V gene encodes CDR1 SGHRS and CDR2 YFSETQ. The CDR3 spans 12 residues. Trimming shortened V by 0 bases and J by 7 bases, and 4 bases separated the two germline ends. CDR3 sequence (DNA): TGCGCCAGCAGCTTGGCGGGCGGGGAGCTGTTTTTT. Amino acids: CASSLAGGELFF.

Note on this clonotype: This may stem from a read error, because a much larger clone lies one nucleotide away. This is likely a read error, given that the CDR3 carries no conserved phenylalanine or tryptophan at its end. The chain links TRBV20-1 to TRBJ2-5; the D gene is possibly TRBD2 (6 bases). V was clipped by 0 bases and J by 5 bases, with 19 bases between them. Germline V gene data show CDR1 as DFQATT and CDR2 as SNEGSKA (reference sequence). The CDR3 is 16 amino acids. In DNA, the CDR3 is TGCAGTGCTAGAGAACAGCCTTACGGGGGTAGGGAGACCCAGTACTTA. Its translation: CSAREQPYGGRETQYL.

This clonotype was observed a few times. The V gene is TRBV7-8, the J gene TRBJ2-5; D gene ambiguous. Germline CDR1 reads SGHVS; CDR2 reads FQNEAQ. Trimming left V 5 bases short and J 2 bases short, with 15 bases between. The length of the CDR3 is 15 residues. As DNA, the CDR3 is TGTGCCAGCAGCCCGACGGTGCGCAAACAAGAGACCCAGTACTTC. Translation gives CASSPTVRKQETQYF.

In its sample, this clonotype was seen a few times. The chain links TRBV6-1 to TRBJ1-5, with TRBD1 matching 7 bases. Germline CDR1 reads MNHNS; CDR2 reads SASEGT. CDR3 length: 14 amino acids. V shed 6 bases and J 5 bases; nucleotides not matched to a gene: 7. The CDR3 sequence: CASSSGQSYQPQHF. DNA of the CDR3: TGTGCCAGCAGCTCGGGACAGTCTTATCAGCCCCAGCATTTT.

The chain carries TRBV11-2 and TRBJ1-5; 7 bases map to TRBD1. Germline values: CDR1 SGHAT, CDR2 FQNNGV. The CDR3 totals 14 residues. V shed 5 bases, J shed 4 bases, and the junction held 5 bases outside the gene matches. The CDR3 coding sequence is TGTGCCAGCAGCCTGGACAGGCTAAATCAGCCCCAGCATTTT. This codes for CASSLDRLNQPQHF.

This clonotype was detected ten times or more. V gene TRBV11-2 combines with J gene TRBJ2-3; 11 bases match TRBD2. From germline, CDR1 is SGHAT and CDR2 FQNNGV. V was clipped by 4 bases and J by 0 bases; unmatched bases: 3. The CDR3 length is 16 residues. CDR3 nucleotides: TGTGCCAGCAGCTCGGGACTAGCGGCTAGCACAGATACGCAGTATTTT. This translates into CASSSGLAASTDTQYF.

This clonotype has just a few counts. The chain carries TRBV27 and TRBJ2-1; the D is unclear. Germline V gene lookup returns CDR1 MNHEY and CDR2 SMNVEV (reference sequence). The CDR3 totals 17 residues. V lost 2 bases to trimming and J lost 6 bases, with 20 bases between them. For the CDR3, the DNA is TGTGCCAGCAGTTTAAGACCCATCGGAGCTGGAGCCAATGAGCAGTTCTTC. It encodes CASSLRPIGAGANEQFF.

This clonotype was counted at least ten times. The V and J genes are TRBV7-8 and TRBJ2-2; D is unclear. CDR3 length equals 13 residues. V lost 2 bases to trimming and J lost 5 bases, with 6 bases between them. Germline-derived CDR1 and CDR2 are SGHVS and FQNEAQ. The CDR3 DNA follows: TGTGCCAGCAGCTTAAGGGAAACCGGGGAGCTGTTTTTT. It encodes CASSLRETGELFF.

V and J are TRBV29-1 and TRBJ1-2; D is undetermined. V was shortened by 2 bases and J by 6 bases, with 1 base between the two germline ends. CDR1 and CDR2 from the germline V gene are SQVTM and ANQGSEA. The CDR3 is made up of 9 amino acids. The CDR3 is CSVENGYTF. Written as DNA, the CDR3 is TGCAGCGTTGAAAATGGCTACACCTTC.

This clonotype occurred a few times. The chain recombines TRBV7-3 with TRBJ2-7, with D possibly matching TRBD1 (6 bases). CDR3 size: 15 residues. With 5 bases removed from V and 6 bases from J, the gap between germline ends came to 20 bases. The germline V gene has CDR1 SGHTA and CDR2 FQGTGA. The CDR3 spells CASSRTGTMLSEQYF. In nucleotides, the CDR3 is TGTGCCAGCAGCCGTACCGGGACAATGCTCTCCGAGCAGTACTTC.

Note on this clonotype: One junction end disagrees with the germline gene, perhaps due to a read error. The chain uses TRBV3-1 and TRBJ1-1, with D unclear. Germline V CDR1 and CDR2: LGHDT, YNNKEL (reference sequence). This CDR3 contains 13 residues. In nucleotides, the CDR3 is TGTACCAGCAGCCGTCGGGCAGTCACTGAAGCTTTCTTT. The encoded protein is CTSSRRAVTEAFF. The full variable domain, with the rest looked up from reference TRBV3-1 and TRBJ1-1, is DTAVSQTPKYLVTQMGNDKSIKCEQNLGHDTMYWYKQDSKKFLKIMFSYNNKELIINETVPNRFSPKSPDKAHLNLHINSLELGDSAVYFCTSSRRAVTEAFFGQGTRLTVV.

This clonotype was found a few times. Here the CDR3 reads CASIQGARGYTF. In nucleotides, the CDR3 is TGTGCCAGCATACAGGGGGCGCGGGGCTACACCTTC. J is TRBJ1-2 and V is TRBV25-1; 9 bases are a match to TRBD1. The V and J ends lost 7 bases and 8 bases, in that order; junction bases with no gene match: 5. There are 12 residues in the CDR3. Germline lookup yields CDR1 MGHDK and CDR2 SYGVNS.

This clonotype has a handful of counts. This chain links TRBV7-9 with TRBJ2-5; no definite D call. Trimming took off 5 bases at V and 4 bases at J, with 17 bases between the two ends. The germline gives CDR1 SEHNR, CDR2 FQNEAQ (reference sequence). This CDR3 has 15 amino acids. This CDR3 is CASSLGRFSTETQYF. DNA for the CDR3: TGTGCCAGCAGCCTCGGTCGTTTCTCCACAGAGACCCAGTACTTC.

In this sample, this clonotype turned up many times. J is TRBJ2-7 and V is TRBV5-1, with 7 bases fitting TRBD1. The germline V gene has CDR1 SGHRS and CDR2 YFSETQ. Trimming took 0 bases from V and 2 from J; bases not matched to a gene: 5. The CDR3 length is 15 residues. In DNA, the CDR3 is TGCGCCAGCAGCTTGGGGACAGGCTATACCTACGAGCAGTACTTC. Encoded protein: CASSLGTGYTYEQYF.

The gene calls are TRBV5-1 and TRBJ2-7, with TRBD2 matching over 16 bases. In germline, CDR1 is SGHRS, CDR2 YFSETQ. The V gene end was trimmed by 4 bases and the J gene end by 3 bases; junction bases not matched to a gene: 10. This CDR3 region has 18 residues. This chain's CDR3 is CASSQGTSGRAWGYEQYF. The DNA for the CDR3 is TGCGCCAGCAGCCAAGGGACTAGCGGGAGGGCCTGGGGCTACGAGCAGTACTTC.